What follows is one T cell receptor beta chain and its context. Only in-frame clones appear in the TCRdb table, and some are missing; sequencing was by immunoSEQ multiplex PCR. The table records around 230,000 clones, 70% to 90% of them present only once. This entry is derived from a study of blood T cell repertoires in COVID-19. Study-level background: T cells, B-cell-depleted T cells, or PBMCs provided the cDNA or gDNA that served as material.

Per the germline V gene, CDR1 is PRHDT and CDR2 is FYEKMQ (reference sequence). Trimming left V 5 bases short and J 2 bases short, with 13 bases between. CDR3 size: 14 residues. The genes are TRBV13 and TRBJ2-7; tentative D call: TRBD1 (6 bases). The sequence was obtained from a woman in her seventies with active or convalescent COVID-19. Sample: peripheral blood. This CDR3 is CASSPSRGAYEQYF. The CDR3 DNA reads as TGTGCCAGCAGCCCCAGCAGGGGAGCCTACGAGCAGTACTTC.